The next 20 T cell receptor beta chains were all read from a single sample in a study of blood T cells in healthy people across ages (dated by TCRdb to the mid-2010s). The receptor library was made with 5' RACE. TCRdb shows the sequencer as Illumina HiSeq 2500. A second about 6 to 11 cycle PCR used a sample-barcoded 5' primer and a J-beta primer mix. The raw public data were reprocessed by TCRdb itself: fastp quality trimming at Q25, MiXCR clonotype calling, in-frame beta chains only. Records with the same CDR3 protein are collapsed into one entry carrying the most frequent genes and DNA. The sample table contains more than 650,000 distinct CDR3 sequences; only one count was recorded for 22% of them. The ten largest clones represent roughly a fifth of the sample. The specimen sequenced was blood. The source is a man aged 65-85 years in good health.

This chain links TRBV20-1 with TRBJ1-1; TRBD1 aligns across 9 bases. Germline CDR1 and CDR2: DFQATT and SNEGSKA (reference sequence). Unmatched junction bases numbered 13, after V lost 3 bases and J lost 5 bases. CDR3 length: 16 amino acids. CDR3 loop: CSARGTGMEFRTEAFF. The DNA for the CDR3 is TGCAGTGCTAGGGGGACAGGGATGGAGTTTAGGACTGAAGCTTTCTTT.

This clonotype has only a few counts. The chain couples TRBV5-1 to TRBJ2-3; D tentatively fits TRBD1 or TRBD2 (6 bases each). Per germline, CDR1 SGHRS and CDR2 YFSETQ. This CDR3 comprises 16 residues. V shed 0 bases and J shed 0 bases, with 11 bases lying between them. The CDR3 spells CASSLDSGASTDTQYF. CDR3 DNA: TGCGCCAGCAGCTTGGATTCGGGGGCAAGCACAGATACGCAGTATTTT. Full variable domain (outside the CDR3, taken from reference TRBV5-1 and TRBJ2-3): KAGVTQTPRYLIKTRGQQVTLSCSPISGHRSVSWYQQTPGQGLQFLFEYFSETQRNKGNFPGRFSGRQFSNSRSEMNVSTLELGDSALYLCASSLDSGASTDTQYFGPGTRLTVL.

This clonotype appeared a few times. The chain recombines TRBV6-2 or TRBV6-3 with TRBJ2-1; 9 bases map to TRBD2. Trimming removed 6 bases from V and 5 bases from J; junction bases left unmatched: 2. Germline values: CDR1 MNHEY, CDR2 SVGEGT. CDR3 length: 13 residues. The CDR3 is CASSRLADNEQFF. The CDR3 region has the DNA TGTGCCAGCAGCCGACTAGCGGACAATGAGCAGTTCTTC.

This clonotype was picked up a small number of times. This rearrangement joins TRBV7-9 to TRBJ2-3; the match to TRBD1 covers 8 bases. In germline, CDR1 is SEHNR, CDR2 FQNEAQ (reference sequence). The CDR3 is made up of 13 amino acids. J lost 4 bases, V lost 6 bases, and 3 bases had no gene match. CDR3 bases: TGTGCCAGCAGGGACAGGGCTTCAGATACGCAGTATTTT. Translated, it gives CASRDRASDTQYF.

This clonotype was counted many times. The J gene is TRBJ1-2, the V gene TRBV6-5; weak D call: TRBD1 (6 bases). Trimming took off 5 bases at V and 4 bases at J, with 14 bases between the two ends. The germline CDR1 and CDR2 sequences are MNHEY and SVGAGI. This CDR3 has 14 residues. The CDR3 is CASSDPTGPYGYTF. The CDR3 DNA reads TGTGCCAGCAGTGACCCCACAGGGCCCTATGGCTACACCTTC.

J is TRBJ2-2 and V is TRBV13, with D maybe TRBD2 (5 bases). The CDR3 totals 20 residues. V dropped 2 bases and J dropped 0 bases, with 22 bases sitting between them. CDR1 PRHDT and CDR2 FYEKMQ come from the germline V gene (reference sequence). In DNA, the CDR3 is TGTGCCAGCAGCTTAAGCTCCCCCAGGACTTCCCACGCGAACACCGGGGAGCTGTTTTTT. This sequence encodes CASSLSSPRTSHANTGELFF.

This clonotype was detected only a few times. The chain has TRBV3-1 and TRBJ1-2, with a tentative D call TRBD1 (5 bases). Germline CDR1 reads LGHDT; CDR2 reads YNNKEL (reference sequence). CDR3 length: 15 residues. The V gene lost 4 bases and the J gene lost 7 bases, with 19 bases spanning the gap. For the CDR3, the DNA is TGTGCCAGCAGCCCGATCCCGGACACAGGCGGTGGCTACACCTTC. Amino acids: CASSPIPDTGGGYTF.

The chain recombines TRBV6-5 with TRBJ2-5; no definite D call. This CDR3 contains 15 residues. V was shortened by 5 bases and J by 0 bases, with 13 bases between the two germline ends. CDR1 is MNHEY and CDR2 is SVGAGI in the germline V gene. The CDR3 DNA is TGTGCCAGCAGTACGCAACGGCGAAACCAAGAGACCCAGTACTTC. Amino acids: CASSTQRRNQETQYF.

Details on this clonotype: At one end, the junction sequence differs from germline, possibly due to a read error. The chain combines TRBV29-1 with TRBJ2-3, with D perhaps matching TRBD1 (5 bases). Germline CDR1 is SQVTM and CDR2 is ANQGSEA. CDR3 length equals 13 residues. The CDR3 DNA is TGCAGCGTTGATGGATGGGGCACAAATACGCAGTATTTT. Amino acids: CSVDGWGTNTQYF.

This clonotype has just a few counts. The V call is TRBV7-9, the J call TRBJ2-1; 7 bases map to TRBD2. The CDR3 is 13 residues long. Trimming took 4 bases from V and 5 from J; bases not matched to a gene: 2. Looked up from germline, CDR1 is SEHNR and CDR2 is FQNEAQ (reference sequence). CDR3 in DNA: TGTGCCAGCAGCTGGGGAGGGGACAATGAGCAGTTCTTC. Protein product: CASSWGGDNEQFF.

As regards this clonotype: Lacking the conserved final phenylalanine or tryptophan, this CDR3 likely reflects a read error. The chain carries TRBV12-3 or TRBV12-4 and TRBJ2-3; D unclear. Deletions cut 6 bases from V and 0 bases from J, with 16 bases between. The CDR3 contains 16 residues. CDR3 DNA: TGTGCCAGCAGCCCCGACTGGAGAAAAAGCACAGATACGCAGTATTCT. Translating gives CASSPDWRKSTDTQYS.

This clonotype has just a few counts. Sequence at one end of the junction differs from germline and may be a read error. The chain recombines TRBV2 with TRBJ2-2; the match to TRBD2 covers 7 bases. Germline V gives CDR1 SNHLY, CDR2 FYNNEI. CDR3 length equals 17 residues. The CDR3 is CASSEALRTRNTGELFF. CDR3 coding DNA: TGTGCCAGTAGTGAAGCGCTTCGGACTAGGAACACCGGGGAGCTGTTTTTT.

The table lists this clonotype with a few counts. The chain employs TRBV12-3 or TRBV12-4 and TRBJ2-2; 9 positions match TRBD2. This CDR3 spans 16 amino acids. The ends lost 2 bases at V and 7 bases at J; junction bases unmatched: 8. CDR3 amino acids: CASSLQGRLAVGELFF. CDR3 DNA: TGTGCCAGCAGTTTACAAGGGCGACTAGCGGTCGGGGAGCTGTTTTTT.

The chain joins TRBV15 to TRBJ1-2; no clear D gene. V was shortened by 3 bases and J by 5 bases, with 16 bases between the two germline ends. CDR1 and CDR2 (germline): LNHNV, YYDKDF (reference sequence). This CDR3 is built from 15 residues. CDR3 loop: CATSSSNGVWYGYTF. The CDR3 DNA reads TGTGCCACCAGCAGTTCGAACGGCGTCTGGTATGGCTACACCTTC.

This chain joins TRBV29-1 and TRBJ2-1; D may correspond to TRBD1 or TRBD2 (5 bases each). Germline CDR1 reads SQVTM; CDR2 reads ANQGSEA. This CDR3 is built from 14 residues. Trimming took 0 bases from V and 5 from J, leaving 11 bases between them. The CDR3 sequence: CSVEEGTANNEQFF. Written as DNA, the CDR3 is TGCAGCGTTGAAGAGGGGACGGCAAACAATGAGCAGTTCTTC.

This clonotype showed up just a few times. The chain uses TRBV6-5 and TRBJ1-4; possibly TRBD1 for D (5 bases). Trimming took off 1 base at V and 8 bases at J, with 11 bases between the two ends. Per germline, CDR1 MNHEY and CDR2 SVGAGI. The CDR3 contains 14 residues. The CDR3 spells CASSYLSGHEKLFF. The CDR3 DNA sequence: TGTGCCAGCAGTTACTTGTCAGGGCACGAAAAACTGTTTTTT.

This clonotype occurred a few times. Germline is not matched at one junction end, which may reflect a read error. The CDR3 here is CASSHSPVGYTF. Written as DNA, the CDR3 is TGTGCCAGCAGTCACTCCCCGGTTGGCTACACCTTC. This chain links TRBV6-2 or TRBV6-3 with TRBJ1-2; D remains unclear. The CDR3 loop spans 12 amino acids. CDR1 and CDR2 from the germline V gene are MNHEY and SVGEGT.

This clonotype has more than one count but fewer than ten. This rearrangement joins TRBV4-1 to TRBJ2-5; D is uncertain. V was pared by 0 bases and J by 1 base, with 6 bases between. Germline CDR1 and CDR2: MGHRA and YSYEKL. This CDR3 is 14 amino acids long. The CDR3 protein is CASSQDTAQETQYF. Written as DNA, the CDR3 is TGCGCCAGCAGCCAAGATACGGCCCAAGAGACCCAGTACTTC.

This chain uses TRBV5-1 with TRBJ1-4; the D gene is possibly TRBD1 (5 bases). V lost 3 bases, J lost 4 bases, and 10 bases lay in between. CDR3 length: 14 residues. Looked up from germline, CDR1 is SGHRS and CDR2 is YFSETQ. CDR3 in DNA: TGCGCCAGCAGCTCAAGGGGAGTTAATGAAAAACTGTTTTTT. It codes for CASSSRGVNEKLFF.

The chain carries TRBV7-3 and TRBJ2-5, with D perhaps matching TRBD1 (5 bases). Between the trimmed V and J ends, which lost 1 base and 5 bases, there was a span of 14 bases. The germline CDR1 and CDR2 sequences are SGHTA and FQGTGA. The CDR3 consists of 15 residues. The CDR3 DNA reads TGTGCCAGCAGCTTAAGGGGCCGCTACGGGGAGACCCAGTACTTC. Protein: CASSLRGRYGETQYF. The full variable domain, rest sourced from reference TRBV7-3 and TRBJ2-5, is GAGVSQTPSNKVTEKGKYVELRCDPISGHTALYWYRQSLGQGPEFLIYFQGTGAADDSGLPNDRFFAVRPEGSVSTLKIQRTERGDSAVYLCASSLRGRYGETQYFGPGTRLLVL.